This T cell receptor beta chain originates from a study of T cells in localized non-small cell lung cancer. The protocol was immunoSEQ multiplex PCR, while the TCRdb copy is restricted to in-frame clones and leaves out a portion. The profile shows about 33,000 clones, about four fifths of them singletons. In germline, CDR1 is MNHEY, CDR2 SMNVEV (reference sequence). V was clipped by 1 base and J by 15 bases, with 10 bases between them. This CDR3 contains 11 residues. As concerns this clone: The antigen remains unidentified.

General study findings and limits: Exceeding tumor, uninvolved adjacent lung had the highest T cell clonality.

The source of this sequence is a male donor at least 60 years old with stage III squamous cell lung carcinoma. The sample was peripheral blood, taken before any cancer treatment. The chain joins TRBV27 to TRBJ2-1; D is uncertain. The CDR3 nucleotides are TGTGCCAGCAGTTTATTAGGCGATAGGTTCTTC. Its protein product is CASSLLGDRFF.